Listed below are T cell receptor beta chains from one sample, sequenced in a study of blood T cell repertoires in COVID-19. Profiled with immunoSEQ multiplex PCR; TCRdb holds only in-frame clones, not every one. The repertoire has approximately 100,000 clones, roughly 87% of them found once; the top ten carry 4.5%. The sequenced material came from peripheral blood. The receptors originated from a man in his sixties or seventies with acute or convalescent COVID-19. The CDR3 runs from the conserved cysteine through the conserved F or W. The D gene is left open where the match is weak. Size values are once, few and many counts, or a class for expanded clones, and some rows have none.

CDR3nt | CDR3aa | j_gene | abundance | v_gene | d_gene
TGTGCCAGCAGCTGGGGCAGGGACTACGAGCAGTACTTC | CASSWGRDYEQYF | TRBJ2-7 | NA | TRBV5-6 | NA
TGCAGCGTTAGGCAGGGGGCAGGTGAGCAGTTCTTC | CSVRQGAGEQFF | TRBJ2-1 | NA | TRBV29-1 | TRBD1
TGCAGCGTCGGGAGCACATTGAACACCGGGGAGCTGTTTTTT | CSVGSTLNTGELFF | TRBJ2-2 | NA | TRBV29-1 | NA
TGTGCCAGCTCACCAAGGTCCAGCGGGGGACTGCAAGAGACCCAGTACTTC | CASSPRSSGGLQETQYF | TRBJ2-5 | NA | TRBV18 | TRBD2
TGTGCCAGCTCGGGCGGGGGCGCAGAAGAGACCCAGTACTTC | CASSGGGAEETQYF | TRBJ2-5 | NA | TRBV6-5 | NA
TGTGCCAGCAGAGCCAGGGCATCTAACTATGGCTACACCTTC | CASRARASNYGYTF | TRBJ1-2 | NA | TRBV6-5 | NA
TGTGCCAGCAGTGTGGAGGTCAGTTACTACAATGAGCAGTTCTTC | CASSVEVSYYNEQFF | TRBJ2-1 | NA | TRBV2 | NA
TGTGCCAGCAGTTACGAGGGCGCCCCTAATTCACCCCTCCACTTT | CASSYEGAPNSPLHF | TRBJ1-6 | NA | TRBV6-5 | NA
TGTGCCAGCAGTTTCCCTAGCGGGGGCCCTAGCTCCTACAATGAGCAGTTCTTC | CASSFPSGGPSSYNEQFF | TRBJ2-1 | NA | TRBV28 | TRBD2
TGTGCCAGCAGTTTCAGGGGCTATAATTCACCCCTCCACTTT | CASSFRGYNSPLHF | TRBJ1-6 | NA | TRBV27 | NA
TGTGCCAGCAGTTACCTAGAGGACAGGGGAGGCAATCAGCCCCAGCATTTT | CASSYLEDRGGNQPQHF | TRBJ1-5 | NA | TRBV6-2/TRBV6-3 | TRBD1
TGTGCCAGCAGGAGGACTGGGGCCGGGGAGCTGTTTTTT | CASRRTGAGELFF | TRBJ2-2 | NA | TRBV6-4 | NA
TGTGCCAGCAGTCCTGGGACAGGGGGTGGGTATGGCTACACCTTC | CASSPGTGGGYGYTF | TRBJ1-2 | once | TRBV6-5 | TRBD1
TGTGCCAGCAGCTATGGGGGCGCAGGGATTAACGAAAAACTGTTTTTT | CASSYGGAGINEKLFF | TRBJ1-4 | NA | TRBV5-8 | NA
TGTGCCAGCAGCTCAGACAGCCGTTCCTATGGCTACACCTTC | CASSSDSRSYGYTF | TRBJ1-2 | NA | TRBV28 | NA
TGTGCCATCAGCCTACTAGCGGGGGGGCGAGAAGAGACCCAGTACTTC | CAISLLAGGREETQYF | TRBJ2-5 | NA | TRBV10-3 | TRBD2
TGTGCCACCAGCAGAGGTCGAGGGGGTAAAGAAAAACTGTTTTTT | CATSRGRGGKEKLFF | TRBJ1-4 | once | TRBV15 | NA
TGTGCCAGCAGCGCAGACGGTGAGGGTGAAGCTTTCTTT | CASSADGEGEAFF | TRBJ1-1 | NA | TRBV7-9 | NA
TGTGCCAGCAGTTTATCCCCCGGGACACAAAATTCACCCCTCCACTTT | CASSLSPGTQNSPLHF | TRBJ1-6 | NA | TRBV28 | NA
TGCGCCAGCAGCTTGGCCACAGAAGGCTACACCTTC | CASSLATEGYTF | TRBJ1-2 | NA | TRBV5-1 | NA
TGTGCCAGCAGCGTAGCTGGGACTAGTGCAGATACGCAGTATTTT | CASSVAGTSADTQYF | TRBJ2-3 | NA | TRBV9 | TRBD2
TGCGCCAGCAGCTTGGGGGTCGGGGAAGAGACCCAGTACTTC | CASSLGVGEETQYF | TRBJ2-5 | NA | TRBV5-1 | NA
TGTGCCAGCAGCATTGGGACAGGCTCTGGAAACACCATATATTTT | CASSIGTGSGNTIYF | TRBJ1-3 | NA | TRBV7-6 | TRBD1
TGTGCCAGCAGCCAAGATCGACGGGGAAACTATAATTCACCCCTCCACTTT | CASSQDRRGNYNSPLHF | TRBJ1-6 | NA | TRBV4-2 | NA
TGTGCCAGTAGCCAGGGGTTTGCCTATGGCTACACCTTC | CASSQGFAYGYTF | TRBJ1-2 | NA | TRBV19 | NA
TGTGCCAGCAGCGTATCGGCAGTCCGGAGAAGCTCTGGAAACACCATATATTTT | CASSVSAVRRSSGNTIYF | TRBJ1-3 | NA | TRBV9 | NA
TGTGCCAGCAGCCCGCGGACTAGCTATCTCAATGAGCAGTTCTTC | CASSPRTSYLNEQFF | TRBJ2-1 | NA | TRBV3-1/TRBV3-2 | TRBD2
TGTGCCAGCAGTACACCTGGGACTAGCGGCTACGAGACCCAGTACTTC | CASSTPGTSGYETQYF | TRBJ2-5 | NA | TRBV6-2/TRBV6-3 | TRBD2
TGTGCCGGCGCCGGGACAGGGAATCAGCCCCAGCATTTT | CAGAGTGNQPQHF | TRBJ1-5 | NA | TRBV19 | TRBD1
TGTGCCAGCAGCTTTAGAGCGGACCCCCCTTGGGAGGAAAAACTGTTTTTT | CASSFRADPPWEEKLFF | TRBJ1-4 | once | TRBV5-8 | NA
TGTGCCAGCAGCCCTGGCCTCTTGCCTGGCACTGAAGCTTTCTTT | CASSPGLLPGTEAFF | TRBJ1-1 | NA | TRBV7-2 | NA
TGTGCCAGCAGTGCCGCTAGCGGGGGGCTGCCTAGCACAGATACGCAGTATTTT | CASSAASGGLPSTDTQYF | TRBJ2-3 | NA | TRBV6-1 | TRBD2
TGCGCCAGCAGCCGGACAGGGGGCAGCTCTGGGGCCAACGTCCTGACTTTC | CASSRTGGSSGANVLTF | TRBJ2-6 | NA | TRBV5-1 | TRBD1
TGTGCCAGCAGCTTACTAGCGGGGGTGCAGTATTTT | CASSLLAGVQYF | TRBJ2-3 | NA | TRBV5-5 | TRBD2
TGTGCCAGCAGTTTAACTTCCGGGACAGGGGCCAATCAGCCCCAGCATTTT | CASSLTSGTGANQPQHF | TRBJ1-5 | NA | TRBV28 | TRBD1
TGCGCCAGCAGCGCCCGAGGCGCGGGGGGGAGCACAGATACGCAGTATTTT | CASSARGAGGSTDTQYF | TRBJ2-3 | NA | TRBV5-1 | TRBD2
TGTGCCAGCAGCGTAGGGACTAGCGGGGGAGAACAAGAGACCCAGTACTTC | CASSVGTSGGEQETQYF | TRBJ2-5 | NA | TRBV9 | TRBD2
TGTGCCAGCAGTGAAAGGACAGGGCAAGAGACCCAGTACTTC | CASSERTGQETQYF | TRBJ2-5 | NA | TRBV2 | TRBD1
TGCGCCAGCAGCTTTGGTCAGGGGGCTGGAAACACCATATATTTT | CASSFGQGAGNTIYF | TRBJ1-3 | NA | TRBV5-1 | TRBD1
TGTGCCAGGACAGGGGGAAACTACGAGCAGTACTTC | CARTGGNYEQYF | TRBJ2-7 | NA | TRBV19 | TRBD1
TGTGCCAGCTCACTCCAGGGAATAGCTGAAGAGACCCAGTACTTC | CASSLQGIAEETQYF | TRBJ2-5 | NA | TRBV18 | NA
TGCGCCAGCAGCCGGACAGGGACTGGGAACACCGGGGAGCTGTTTTTT | CASSRTGTGNTGELFF | TRBJ2-2 | NA | TRBV5-1 | TRBD1
TGTGCCAGCAGCGTCGATAGCGGGGGGATTACAGATACGCAGTATTTT | CASSVDSGGITDTQYF | TRBJ2-3 | NA | TRBV9 | TRBD2
TGTGCCTGGAGTATGGTTGGACAGGGAGCAAGGCCCCAGCATTTT | CAWSMVGQGARPQHF | TRBJ1-5 | NA | TRBV30 | TRBD1
TGCGCCAGCAGAGAGACAGGGGTCACTGAAGCTTTCTTT | CASRETGVTEAFF | TRBJ1-1 | few | TRBV5-1 | TRBD1
TGTGCCAGCAGCTTAGTTAGCCTAGCGGCCCATGAGCAGTTCTTC | CASSLVSLAAHEQFF | TRBJ2-1 | NA | TRBV7-9 | TRBD2